This TCR beta chain was captured in a study of OX40 agonist ivuxolimab in advanced cancers. Study results and caveats: Expanded clones were, on average, more numerous in CD8+ T cells than in CD4+.

TCRdb's copy holds only in-frame clones and misses some; the assay was immunoSEQ multiplex PCR. The sample holds roughly 40,000 clones, roughly 84% seen once. Of note for this clone: Its antigen remains unknown.

The germline gives CDR1 MNHEY, CDR2 SMNVEV (reference sequence). Losses at the gene ends were 8 bases for V and 0 bases for J; bases not matched to a gene: 5. The CDR3 loop spans 14 amino acids. The V gene is TRBV27, the J gene TRBJ2-3; TRBD2 matches at 7 bases. Material: CD4+ or CD8+ T cells sorted from blood, obtained in a trial of the OX40 agonist ivuxolimab. This TCR came from an adult with an advanced solid tumor such as melanoma, head and neck, liver or kidney cancer. The CDR3, as DNA: TGTGCCAGCGGGGCTAGCGGTAGCACAGATACGCAGTATTTT. It yields the protein CASGASGSTDTQYF.